This T cell receptor (beta chain) was profiled in a study of blood T cell repertoires in COVID-19. Study-wide background: Material from acute and convalescent COVID-19 was sourced from the United States, Italy and Spain.

Using immunoSEQ multiplex PCR, the repertoire was profiled, and TCRdb retains in-frame clones only, with some absent. The sample consists of approximately 230,000 clones, about nine tenths of them appearing once. Seattle participants joined during active infection and were tracked over time. The V end was cut by 7 bases, the J end by 8 bases, with 14 bases between. The CDR3 covers 12 residues. In germline, CDR1 is SQVTM, CDR2 ANQGSEA. Sequencing was performed on peripheral blood. This rearrangement joins TRBV29-1 to TRBJ1-4, with D unresolved. The source is a woman aged 25 to 45 with COVID-19, enrolled during active disease. DNA for the CDR3: TGCAGCGCCTGGGCTCTAAACGAAAAACTGTTTTTT. Translation: CSAWALNEKLFF.